In its sample, the clone carrying this T cell receptor beta chain was seen a few times. Its matching antigen is unknown. The data originate from a study of beta chain features in type 1 diabetes. Whole-study findings and limits: Within each of all four CD4+ subsets, Type 1 diabetes patients had TCRB CDR3s that were moderately but significantly shorter.

Expressed TCRB transcripts got sequenced, as all isolated RNA was reverse transcribed. The repertoire was sequenced with immunoSEQ multiplex PCR; TCRdb's copy has only in-frame clones and lacks some. Seen here are 680,000 or so clones, roughly an eighth observed once, and the top ten hold approximately 0.02%. Trimming took 5 bases from V and 7 from J, leaving 14 bases between them. This CDR3 has 14 amino acids. Germline CDR1 is SGHAT and CDR2 is FQNNGV. Sequenced sample: naive CD4+ T cells from blood. The genes are TRBV11-2 and TRBJ1-4; D is perhaps TRBD1 (5 bases). The sequence derives from a man aged 18 to 30 with type 1 diabetes. The chain's CDR3 is CASSPAWGGEKLFF. CDR3 in DNA: TGTGCCAGCAGCCCCGCTTGGGGCGGTGAAAAACTGTTTTTT.